Below, one T cell receptor beta chain is given with its context. This entry belongs to a study of blood T cell repertoires in COVID-19. Turning to the study itself: The samples span acute and convalescent COVID-19 from the United States, Italy and Spain. T cells, B-cell-depleted T cells, or PBMCs provided the cDNA or gDNA that served as material.

Original methodology: Reference gene primer amplification yielded estimated nucleated cell counts. Produced via immunoSEQ multiplex PCR; TCRdb's table is partial and in-frame only. Clonal size and the V and J genes are those of that table, whereas D and trimming came from the DNA. Seen here are roughly 230,000 clones, around 82% observed once, and the top ten hold around 7.9%. The CDR3 is 15 amino acids. Germline CDR1 and CDR2: KGHDR and SFDVKD. V was cut by 3 bases and J by 1 base, with 10 bases left in between. The chain is built from TRBV24-1 and TRBJ2-3; tentative D call: TRBD2 (6 bases). The source material was peripheral blood. The sequence was obtained from a man in his forties or fifties with active or convalescent COVID-19. CDR3 coding DNA: TGTGCCACCAGTGATGCGGCTAGCGGCACAGATACGCAGTATTTT. Translating it yields CATSDAASGTDTQYF.